The rows below give T cell receptor beta chains drawn from one sample of a study of cytomegalovirus exposure and HLA in healthy donors. Sequencing used immunoSEQ multiplex PCR; TCRdb keeps in-frame clones, though not all of them. The repertoire consists of about 200,000 clones, with approximately 80% occurring once and the leading ten covering 13%. Sequencing used PBMCs. The source is a woman in her thirties in good health and CMV-seropositive. The CDR3 runs from the conserved cysteine through the conserved F or W. D genes are given only for firm matches. Clone size is shown for a subset of rows, as once, few, many or a class of expanded clone.

TRBV6-1	TRBJ2-3	-	-	15	CAGAVYPTSTDTQYF	TGTGCCGGGGCTGTCTATCCTACTAGCACAGATACGCAGTATTTT
TRBV19	TRBJ1-1	-	few	15	CASSETGLTSAEAFF	TGTGCCAGTAGTGAAACAGGGCTGACGTCGGCTGAAGCTTTCTTT
TRBV4-2	TRBJ1-2	TRBD1	-	14	CASSQDDRAYGYTF	TGTGCCAGCAGCCAAGATGACAGGGCCTATGGCTACACCTTC
TRBV18	TRBJ2-1	-	-	14	CASSPPLVMREQFF	TGTGCCAGCTCACCACCCCTGGTCATGAGGGAGCAGTTCTTC
TRBV4-1	TRBJ2-5	-	-	15	CASSRSLVGQETQYF	TGCGCCAGCAGCCGCTCACTAGTTGGGCAAGAGACCCAGTACTTC
TRBV30	TRBJ1-1	-	-	13	CAWRAQMNTEAFF	TGTGCCTGGAGGGCTCAGATGAACACTGAAGCTTTCTTT
TRBV6-5	TRBJ1-5	-	-	13	CASRKDRTQPQHF	TGTGCCAGCAGAAAAGACAGGACTCAGCCCCAGCATTTT
TRBV5-1	TRBJ2-5	-	-	14	CASSLGTVQETQYF	TGCGCCAGCAGCTTGGGGACAGTTCAAGAGACCCAGTACTTC
TRBV28	TRBJ1-2	-	-	11	CASGAVSGYTF	TGTGCCAGCGGGGCAGTCAGTGGCTACACCTTC
TRBV19	TRBJ1-1	-	-	13	CASSSGRGGEAFF	TGTGCCAGTAGTAGTGGGAGGGGAGGTGAAGCTTTCTTT
TRBV19	TRBJ1-2	-	-	12	CATRGGRYGYTF	TGTGCCACCAGAGGAGGACGCTATGGCTACACCTTC
TRBV6-5	TRBJ2-5	-	-	15	CASSYSKRFQETQYF	TGTGCCAGCAGTTACTCGAAGCGTTTCCAAGAGACCCAGTACTTC
TRBV6-5	TRBJ2-7	TRBD1	-	11	CASSGDRPQYF	TGTGCCAGCAGTGGGGACAGGCCCCAGTACTTC
TRBV13	TRBJ2-2	TRBD2	-	20	CASSLEGIRTSGRRTGELFF	TGTGCCAGCAGCTTAGAAGGTATTAGGACTAGCGGGAGACGCACCGGGGAGCTGTTTTTT
TRBV6-1	TRBJ2-7	TRBD1	-	15	CASSGTGQISYEQYF	TGTGCCAGCAGTGGGACGGGACAGATCTCCTACGAGCAGTACTTC
TRBV28	TRBJ2-7	-	-	15	CASSPGSSTSYEQYF	TGTGCCAGCAGTCCGGGCTCATCAACTAGCTACGAGCAGTACTTC
TRBV7-3	TRBJ2-7	-	-	12	CASSLMGDEQYF	TGTGCCAGCAGCTTAATGGGCGACGAGCAGTACTTC
TRBV29-1	TRBJ1-2	TRBD1	-	12	CSVAGQGPGYTF	TGCAGCGTGGCGGGACAGGGGCCTGGCTACACCTTC
TRBV15	TRBJ2-7	-	-	15	CATSRDLAGLREQYF	TGTGCCACCAGCAGAGATCTGGCGGGGTTGCGCGAGCAGTACTTC
TRBV29-1	TRBJ2-5	-	-	14	CSAGTPGVGETQYF	TGCAGCGCAGGAACCCCAGGGGTTGGAGAGACCCAGTACTTC
TRBV6-1	TRBJ2-7	TRBD1	-	14	CASRQGEDSYEQYF	TGTGCCAGCAGACAGGGGGAAGACTCCTACGAGCAGTACTTC
TRBV6-1	TRBJ1-1	-	-	15	CASSEVQGMNTEAFF	TGTGCCAGCAGTGAAGTGCAGGGAATGAACACTGAAGCTTTCTTT
TRBV5-6	TRBJ2-5	TRBD1	-	14	CASSTGQVQETQYF	TGTGCCAGCAGCACGGGACAGGTACAAGAGACCCAGTACTTC
TRBV9	TRBJ1-5	-	-	13	CASSRTGSQPQHF	TGTGCCAGCAGCCGAACAGGCTCTCAGCCCCAGCATTTT
TRBV5-4	TRBJ2-5	-	-	16	CASSPLPDRIAETQYF	TGTGCCAGCAGCCCCCTCCCAGACAGGATAGCCGAGACCCAGTACTTC
TRBV19	TRBJ1-5	-	few	15	CASSHQGRAHQPQHF	TGTGCCAGTAGTCATCAGGGCAGGGCCCATCAGCCCCAGCATTTT
TRBV5-1	TRBJ1-1	-	-	15	CASSRGGALNTEAFF	TGCGCCAGCAGCCGGGGGGGTGCTCTGAACACTGAAGCTTTCTTT
TRBV27	TRBJ2-1	TRBD2	-	20	CASSSLKKFTSGSSYNEQFF	TGTGCCAGCAGTTCCCTAAAAAAATTCACTAGCGGAAGCTCCTACAATGAGCAGTTCTTC
TRBV14	TRBJ2-7	-	-	13	CASSRVRGYEQYF	TGTGCCAGCAGCCGGGTGAGGGGGTACGAGCAGTACTTC
TRBV27	TRBJ2-3	TRBD2	-	17	CASSLSLLAENTDTQYF	TGTGCCAGCAGTTTATCGCTTCTAGCGGAAAACACAGATACGCAGTATTTT
TRBV19	TRBJ2-7	-	-	18	CASSPKGSGTVSSYEQYF	TGTGCCAGTAGTCCAAAGGGTAGCGGGACAGTGAGCTCCTACGAGCAGTACTTC
TRBV6-5	TRBJ2-7	TRBD1	-	15	CASSFYRGSSYEQYF	TGTGCCAGCAGTTTTTACAGGGGTTCGTCCTACGAGCAGTACTTC
TRBV2	TRBJ2-1	-	-	13	CASSYYPDNEQFF	TGTGCCAGCAGCTACTATCCGGACAATGAGCAGTTCTTC
TRBV6-1	TRBJ2-1	TRBD1	-	14	CASNINRGVNEQFF	TGTGCCAGCAATATTAACAGGGGTGTGAATGAGCAGTTCTTC
TRBV29-1	TRBJ1-1	-	-	10	CSGDTTEAFF	TGCAGCGGGGACACCACTGAAGCTTTCTTT
TRBV5-1	TRBJ2-7	-	-	15	CASSLVAGSSYEQYF	TGCGCCAGCAGCTTGGTTGCGGGAAGCTCCTACGAGCAGTACTTC
TRBV5-1	TRBJ1-4	-	-	13	CASSSSGGEKLFF	TGCGCCAGCAGCTCCAGCGGGGGCGAAAAACTGTTTTTT
TRBV9	TRBJ2-6	-	-	16	CASSERTVAGANVLTF	TGTGCCAGCAGCGAAAGGACAGTGGCTGGGGCCAACGTCCTGACTTTC
TRBV27	TRBJ2-1	TRBD1	-	17	CASSSRPGQGSYNEQFF	TGTGCCAGCAGTTCCCGACCGGGACAGGGATCCTACAATGAGCAGTTCTTC
TRBV5-4	TRBJ2-5	TRBD2	-	17	CASSLSPLAGVAETQYF	TGTGCCAGCAGCTTGTCCCCTTTAGCGGGAGTAGCGGAGACCCAGTACTTC
TRBV29-1	TRBJ2-5	-	-	11	CSVWFRETQYF	TGCAGCGTTTGGTTCAGGGAGACCCAGTACTTC
TRBV2	TRBJ1-5	TRBD1	-	15	CASSTRTGGNQPQHF	TGTGCCAGCAGTACAAGGACAGGGGGAAATCAGCCCCAGCATTTT